A single sample gave rise to the 10 T cell receptor beta chains below, sequenced in a study of cytomegalovirus exposure and HLA in healthy donors. Use of 60 Vbeta and 13 Jbeta primers characterized the PCR. The assay was immunoSEQ multiplex PCR, and TCRdb's table has in-frame clones only and misses some. In the table there are about 110,000 clones, approximately 83% of which are singletons. Specimen: PBMCs. Source of these receptors: a man aged 35-49 years in good health and CMV-seronegative.

The rearrangement links TRBV4-1 to TRBJ2-5; unclear D gene. The DNA end favors TRBJ2-7, so the J call may be wrong. The CDR3 contains 15 residues. Per the germline V gene, CDR1 is MGHRA and CDR2 is YSYEKL. CDR3 nucleotides: TGCGCCAGCAGCCAAGATTGGCTAGGAAGCTACGAGCAGTACTTC. Translating it yields CASSQDWLGSYEQYF.

The chain combines TRBV28 with TRBJ1-2; D is uncertain. V lost 6 bases to trimming and J lost 3 bases, with 5 bases between them. CDR3 length: 11 residues. Germline V lookup: CDR1 MDHEN, CDR2 SYDVKM. The CDR3 region is CASSRDYGYTF. The CDR3 coding sequence is TGTGCCAGCAGCCGGGACTATGGCTACACCTTC.

V is TRBV2 and J is TRBJ2-7; no definite D call. This CDR3 has 12 amino acids. Germline V gene lookup returns CDR1 SNHLY and CDR2 FYNNEI. Trimming cost V 8 bases and J 0 bases, with 8 bases left between them. The CDR3 sequence: CASARGSYEQYF. The CDR3 coding sequence is TGTGCCAGCGCCCGAGGCTCCTACGAGCAGTACTTC.

This clone has a handful of counts. J is TRBJ2-6 and V is TRBV6-5; no firm D call. The CDR3 is 13 residues long. Germline CDR1 and CDR2: MNHEY and SVGAGI. V was cut by 8 bases and J by 2 bases, with 7 bases left in between. DNA of the CDR3: TGTGCCAGCGCGATCCCTGGGGCCAACGTCCTGACTTTC. Translating gives CASAIPGANVLTF.

Many counts were recorded for this clone. J is TRBJ1-4 and V is TRBV19; D unresolved. In germline, CDR1 is LNHDA, CDR2 SQIVND (reference sequence). The CDR3 extends over 13 amino acids. Trimming pared 3 bases from V and 7 bases from J, leaving 9 bases between. CDR3 DNA sequence: TGTGCCAGTAGTATTCGGCCGGGTGAAAAACTGTTTTTT. This gives the protein CASSIRPGEKLFF.

The J gene is TRBJ1-5, the V gene TRBV4-3, with D hard to call. Trimming removed 0 bases at V and 0 bases at J, with 6 bases between. Per the germline V gene, CDR1 is LGHNA and CDR2 is YSLEER. The CDR3 totals 15 residues. CDR3 sequence reads: CASSQDRYSNQPQHF. The CDR3 nucleotides read TGCGCCAGCAGCCAAGATCGGTATAGCAATCAGCCCCAGCATTTT.

CDR3 sequence reads: CAWGPTGEKLFF. Written as DNA, the CDR3 is TGTGCCTGGGGTCCCACGGGGGAAAAACTGTTTTTT. This chain joins TRBV30 and TRBJ1-4; D gene uncertain. The CDR3 loop spans 12 amino acids. The germline CDR1 and CDR2 sequences are GTSNPN and SVGIG (reference sequence). Trimming took 5 bases from V and 8 from J, leaving 12 bases between them.

V is TRBV9 and J is TRBJ1-2, with D unresolved. The CDR3 spans 13 residues. CDR1 is SGDLS and CDR2 is YYNGEE in the germline V gene. The V end lost 2 bases, the J end lost 1 base, and 6 bases lay between the germline ends. DNA for the CDR3: TGTGCCAGCAGCGTTGCGGTTAACTATGGCTACACCTTC. This codes for CASSVAVNYGYTF.

The V gene is TRBV6-5, the J gene TRBJ1-6, with TRBD1 identical over 7 bases. The CDR3 consists of 14 residues. Germline V gene lookup returns CDR1 MNHEY and CDR2 SVGAGI. The J segment lost 9 bases and the V segment lost 5 bases, leaving 7 bases of the junction unmatched. The CDR3 DNA sequence: TGTGCCAGCAGTACAGGGGTCGGGAGTTCACCCCTCCACTTT. It codes for CASSTGVGSSPLHF.

The CDR3 DNA sequence: TGTGCCAGCAGTTTCCAGGGGGTAGGTGGCTACACCTTC. It is translated as CASSFQGVGGYTF. The rearrangement links TRBV28 to TRBJ1-2, with 7 positions matching TRBD1. Trimming cost V 3 bases and J 7 bases; bases outside gene matches: 5. CDR1 is MDHEN and CDR2 is SYDVKM in the germline V gene. The CDR3 totals 13 residues.